This T cell receptor beta chain was profiled in a study of T cell repertoires in cytomegalovirus infection. The CDR3 loop spans 13 amino acids. V lost 8 bases and J 2 bases, leaving 10 bases between the germline ends. From germline, CDR1 is SGHTA and CDR2 FQGNSA. MiXCR, run by TCRdb on the reads, gives a single entry per CDR3 protein. The data contain 680,000 or so distinct CDR3 sequences, around 32% of them seen just once; the ten biggest clones take up 15% to 20%. Notes on this clonotype: Its target is unknown.

The receptor was isolated from a human donor in good health (CMV status not recorded). Some clones in this sample may be carry-over from other donors' samples. The V call is TRBV7-2, the J call TRBJ2-1; maybe TRBD2 (6 bases). This specimen consisted of cultured PBMCs, obtained from culture after CMV antigen stimulation. CDR3 nucleotide sequence: TGTGCCAGCTGCGGGGCGGCCTACAATGAGCAGTTCTTC. Protein sequence: CASCGAAYNEQFF. The full variable domain, in which reference TRBV7-2 and TRBJ2-1 provide the parts outside the CDR3, is GAGVSQSPSNKVTEKGKDVELRCDPISGHTALYWYRQSLGQGLEFLIYFQGNSAPDKSGLPSDRFSAERTGGSVSTLTIQRTQQEDSAVYLCASCGAAYNEQFFGPGTRLTVL.